The subject of this entry is one T cell receptor (beta chain). V dropped 5 bases and J dropped 0; count of bases not matched to a gene: 10. Germline CDR1 SGHAT, CDR2 FQNNGV. CDR3 length: 17 amino acids. Via MiXCR, TCRdb re-called the 5' RACE reads, giving one row per CDR3 protein. The repertoire holds 65,000 to 80,000 distinct CDR3 sequences, 11% seen once, with around 4.7% in the top ten. This sample stems from a study of early T cells in non-severe SARS-CoV-2 infection. The genes are TRBV11-2 and TRBJ2-1; 7 bases align to TRBD2. The sequence was obtained from an adult who was a healthcare worker with PCR-confirmed SARS-CoV-2 infection or an uninfected control (not recorded which). Input material: whole blood. The CDR3, as DNA: TGTGCCAGCAGCCCTACTAGCGATGCTTCCTCCTACAATGAGCAGTTCTTC. Translating gives CASSPTSDASSYNEQFF.